The clone carrying this TCR beta chain appeared many times. Its cognate antigen is unknown. This sample is part of a study of T cells in Graves' hyperthyroidism and ophthalmopathy. Overall study results and limits: For ophthalmopathy, model prediction preceded onset by a median about 6.2 months.

The definition of stable Graves' hyperthyroidism was no ophthalmopathy progression within 18 months. Each diagnosis drew on symptoms, thyroxine, TRAb, thyroid ultrasound and orbital computed tomography findings. The PBMCs were taken from under 12 ml of fresh peripheral blood. Trimming removed 8 bases from V and 5 bases from J, with 18 bases in between. The CDR3 is 13 amino acids. Per germline, CDR1 GTSNPN and CDR2 SVGIG (reference sequence). RNA transcripts served as the template for amplifying TCR beta CDR3 regions. The HTBI primer set was used in a first-round RT-PCR of the TCR CDR3. A single record per CDR3 protein comes from TCRdb applying MiXCR to the multiplex PCR reads. The top ten hold about a quarter of the sample, which has some 550,000 distinct CDR3 sequences, around 21% seen once.

V and J are TRBV30 and TRBJ2-5; the D is unclear. This receptor was taken from a young man with Graves' hyperthyroidism. Sequenced input: blood. CDR3 bases: TGTGCCCTCCCCGGGCCCCGGCATGAGACCCAGTACTTC. The encoded protein is CALPGPRHETQYF.